The rows below give T cell receptor beta chains drawn from one sample of a study of T cell responses to AZD1222 COVID-19 vaccine. Profiled with immunoSEQ multiplex PCR; TCRdb holds only in-frame clones, not every one. The sample shows about 76,000 clones, about 92% of them seen only once. Here the sequenced sample was peripheral blood, taken on day 0 of AZD1222 vaccination. These receptors came from an adult in good health. Each CDR3 is given with its conserved first and last residue. D genes are given only for firm matches. Not every row has a clone size; where given, it reads once, few, many or a size class.

D gene	J gene	clone size	V gene	CDR3 DNA	CDR3 protein
-	TRBJ2-3	-	TRBV15	TGTGCCACCAGCAGAGATAGAAGGAGCTCGGGGCCTAGCACAGATACGCAGTATTTT	CATSRDRRSSGPSTDTQYF
TRBD2	TRBJ2-3	-	TRBV7-2	TGTGCCAGCAGCTTAAGCGGGAGCGCCACAGATACGCAGTATTTT	CASSLSGSATDTQYF
-	TRBJ2-3	-	TRBV11-2	TGTGCCAGCAGCTTAGGGACAGGCGGGGGCGCAGATACGCAGTATTTT	CASSLGTGGGADTQYF
-	TRBJ1-2	-	TRBV11-2	TGTGCCAGCAGCTTATCACAGGTCTGGGGCTACACCTTC	CASSLSQVWGYTF
TRBD1	TRBJ1-2	-	TRBV10-3	TGTGCCATCAGTGAGTTCGGACAGGGCGAAGGCTACACCTTC	CAISEFGQGEGYTF
-	TRBJ2-2	-	TRBV13	TGTGCCAGCAACTTTCCCGGGGCGAACACCGGGGAGCTGTTTTTT	CASNFPGANTGELFF
-	TRBJ2-5	-	TRBV6-2/TRBV6-3	TGTGCCAGCAGTTACCCAGGGGAGGCCCAAGAGACCCAGTACTTC	CASSYPGEAQETQYF
-	TRBJ1-2	-	TRBV7-8	TGTGCCAGCAGCTTAGAATCGAAACAGGGATACGACTACACCTTC	CASSLESKQGYDYTF
TRBD2	TRBJ2-5	-	TRBV6-1	TGTGCCAGCAGTGAAGCTAGCGGGCGTCAAGAGACCCAGTACTTC	CASSEASGRQETQYF
TRBD1	TRBJ2-1	-	TRBV5-4	TGTGCCAGCAGCCAACAGGGGGCCCTCAGCAATGAGCAGTTCTTC	CASSQQGALSNEQFF
-	TRBJ2-1	-	TRBV10-3	TGTGCCATCAGTGAGTCAGGAGGGCCTAACTCCTACAATGAGCAGTTCTTC	CAISESGGPNSYNEQFF
TRBD1	TRBJ1-5	-	TRBV28	TGTGCCAGCAGTACTGATCGCAGGGGGTACGGCAATCAGCCCCAGCATTTT	CASSTDRRGYGNQPQHF
-	TRBJ2-5	-	TRBV5-6	TGTGCCAGCAGCGGCACCCAAGAGACCCAGTACTTC	CASSGTQETQYF
-	TRBJ1-6	-	TRBV7-9	TGTGCCAGCAGCTTTCAGTCGAATTCACCCCTCCACTTT	CASSFQSNSPLHF
-	TRBJ2-1	-	TRBV7-2	TGTGCCAGCAACCGGGTGAGGCGTGAAAATGAGCAGTTCTTC	CASNRVRRENEQFF
TRBD1	TRBJ1-2	-	TRBV6-5	TGTGCCAGCAGTTACTACGACAGGGGGCCCGATGGCTACACCTTC	CASSYYDRGPDGYTF
-	TRBJ2-3	-	TRBV29-1	TGCAGCTCTAAGGGTAGCTCAGGGTCAGATACGCAGTATTTT	CSSKGSSGSDTQYF
-	TRBJ1-4	-	TRBV28	TGTGCCAGCAGTTTTGGTAATGAAAAACTGTTTTTT	CASSFGNEKLFF
TRBD2	TRBJ2-3	-	TRBV20-1	TGCAGTGCTAGTAAGGGAGCGGGAGCAGATACGCAGTATTTT	CSASKGAGADTQYF
-	TRBJ1-5	-	TRBV24-1	TGTGCCACCAGTGATTTAGGGGGGAGCAATCAGCCCCAGCATTTT	CATSDLGGSNQPQHF
-	TRBJ1-4	-	TRBV28	TGTGCCAGCAGTTTGGTGCTGGGGGAAGGTGAAAAACTGTTTTTT	CASSLVLGEGEKLFF
-	TRBJ1-5	-	TRBV6-2/TRBV6-3	TGTGCCAGCAGTTATAAAACAGGAGGAAGCAATCAGCCCCAGCATTTT	CASSYKTGGSNQPQHF
TRBD1	TRBJ2-5	once	TRBV6-2/TRBV6-3	TGTGCCAGCAGTAAAACCGACAGGGAAGAGACCCAGTACTTC	CASSKTDREETQYF
-	TRBJ2-5	-	TRBV15	TGTGCCACCAGCATGACAGGTGGGCAAGAGACCCAGTACTTC	CATSMTGGQETQYF
-	TRBJ1-2	few	TRBV24-1	TGTGCCACCAGTGATCCCTTAATTCAGGGCTCTGATGGCTACACCTTC	CATSDPLIQGSDGYTF
-	TRBJ2-7	-	TRBV6-5	TGTGCCAGCAGTTCTCCCGGAACCTACGAGCAGTACTTC	CASSSPGTYEQYF
-	TRBJ2-1	-	TRBV24-1	TGTGCCACCAGTGATTCCGGCCCAGGGAACAGTGAGCAGTTCTTC	CATSDSGPGNSEQFF
-	TRBJ1-1	-	TRBV19	TGTGCCAGTAGTAAAAACCGGGACCAGGAAGCTTTCTTT	CASSKNRDQEAFF
-	TRBJ1-5	few	TRBV6-1	TGTGCCAGCAGTGAATTCGGGGGCTATCAGCCCCAGCATTTT	CASSEFGGYQPQHF
-	TRBJ1-2	-	TRBV12-3/TRBV12-4	TGTGCCAGCTCCGTTGGGTATGGCTACACCTTC	CASSVGYGYTF
TRBD1	TRBJ2-2	-	TRBV2	TGTGCCAGCAGCAGGGGGCGACGGGCCGGGGAGCTGTTTTTT	CASSRGRRAGELFF
-	TRBJ2-2	-	TRBV10-3	TGTGCCATCGGGGGTCCTTCGGGCACCGGGGAGCTGTTTTTT	CAIGGPSGTGELFF
TRBD2	TRBJ2-1	-	TRBV2	TGTGCCAGCACTTCGGCTAGCGGGGGGTCCGTCTACAATGAGCAGTTCTTC	CASTSASGGSVYNEQFF
TRBD1	TRBJ2-5	once	TRBV5-5	TGTGCCAGCAGCTTCACAGGGGGCCAGGAGACCCAGTACTTC	CASSFTGGQETQYF
-	TRBJ2-2	-	TRBV19	TGTGCCAGTAGTAGGGGCCAGAACACCGGGGAGCTGTTTTTT	CASSRGQNTGELFF
TRBD1	TRBJ1-5	few	TRBV5-5	TGTGCCAGCAGCCTAGGACAGGGGAATCACCCCCAGCATTTT	CASSLGQGNHPQHF
TRBD1	TRBJ1-3	few	TRBV18	TGTGCCAGCTCACCAAGGACAGGGGATATTCGAAACACCATATATTTT	CASSPRTGDIRNTIYF
-	TRBJ2-5	-	TRBV5-1	TGCGCCAGCAGCTCCAGGGGGAGGGGGCGCCTGGAGACCCAGTACTTC	CASSSRGRGRLETQYF
-	TRBJ1-2	-	TRBV9	TGTGCCAGCAGCGTAGAGGGCTATGCAAACTATGGCTACACCTTC	CASSVEGYANYGYTF
-	TRBJ1-1	-	TRBV5-6	TGTGCCAGCAGCTTGGGGCCAACAGCAAACACTGAAGCTTTCTTT	CASSLGPTANTEAFF
-	TRBJ2-7	once	TRBV5-4	TGTGCCAGCAGCCAGAGCTCCTACGAGCAGTACTTC	CASSQSSYEQYF
-	TRBJ2-7	-	TRBV11-3	TGTGCCAGCAGCTTTGGGCAAGCACCCTACGAGCAGTACTTC	CASSFGQAPYEQYF